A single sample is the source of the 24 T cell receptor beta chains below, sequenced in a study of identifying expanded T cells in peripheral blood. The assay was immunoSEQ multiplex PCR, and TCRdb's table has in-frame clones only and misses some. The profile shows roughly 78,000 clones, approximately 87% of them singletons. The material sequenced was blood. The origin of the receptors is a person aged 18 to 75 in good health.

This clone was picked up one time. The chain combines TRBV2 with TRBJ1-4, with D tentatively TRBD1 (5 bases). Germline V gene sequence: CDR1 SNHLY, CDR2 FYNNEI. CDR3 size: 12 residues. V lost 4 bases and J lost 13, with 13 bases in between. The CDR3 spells CASSVSGGRLFF. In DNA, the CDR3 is TGTGCCAGCAGTGTATCCGGGGGTCGACTGTTTTTT.

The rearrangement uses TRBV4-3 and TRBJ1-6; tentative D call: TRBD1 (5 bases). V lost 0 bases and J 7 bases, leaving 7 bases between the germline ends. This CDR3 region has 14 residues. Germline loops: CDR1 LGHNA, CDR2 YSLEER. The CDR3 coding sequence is TGCGCCAGCAGCCAAGACAGGGAGAATTCACCCCTCCACTTT. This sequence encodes CASSQDRENSPLHF.

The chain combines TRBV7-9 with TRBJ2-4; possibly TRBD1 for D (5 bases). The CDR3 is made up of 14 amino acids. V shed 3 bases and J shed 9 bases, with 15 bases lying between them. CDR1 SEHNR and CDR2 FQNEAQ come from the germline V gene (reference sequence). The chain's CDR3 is CASSFEAGLGIQYF. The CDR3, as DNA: TGTGCCAGCAGCTTCGAGGCAGGGCTTGGCATTCAGTACTTC.

The CDR3 loop is CASSLLAGGGGYNEQFF. CDR3 DNA: TGTGCCAGCAGTTTACTCGCGGGGGGGGGCGGCTACAATGAGCAGTTCTTC. The chain joins TRBV27 to TRBJ2-1, with 9 bases lining up with TRBD2. The length of the CDR3 is 17 residues. Germline CDR1 MNHEY, CDR2 SMNVEV (reference sequence). Germline trimming cut 2 bases from V and 3 bases from J; bases unmatched to any gene: 8.

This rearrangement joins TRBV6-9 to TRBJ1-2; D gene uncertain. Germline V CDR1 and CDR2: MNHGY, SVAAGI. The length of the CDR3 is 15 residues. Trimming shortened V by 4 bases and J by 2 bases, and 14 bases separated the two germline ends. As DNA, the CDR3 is TGTGCCAGCAGTTTATCCTACACGATAAACTATGGCTACACCTTC. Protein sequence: CASSLSYTINYGYTF.

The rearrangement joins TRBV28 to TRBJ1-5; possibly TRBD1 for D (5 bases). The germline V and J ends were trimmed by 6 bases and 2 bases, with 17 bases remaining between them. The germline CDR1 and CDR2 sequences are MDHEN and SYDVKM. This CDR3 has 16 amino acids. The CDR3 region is CASRGSIRGGNQPQHF. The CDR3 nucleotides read TGTGCCAGCAGAGGGTCTATTAGAGGGGGCAATCAGCCCCAGCATTTT.

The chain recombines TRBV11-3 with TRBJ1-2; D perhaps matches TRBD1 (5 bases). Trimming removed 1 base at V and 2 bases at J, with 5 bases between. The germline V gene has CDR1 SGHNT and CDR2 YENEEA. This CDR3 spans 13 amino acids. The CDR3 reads CASSLGTNYGYTF. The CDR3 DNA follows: TGTGCCAGCAGCTTAGGGACAAACTATGGCTACACCTTC.

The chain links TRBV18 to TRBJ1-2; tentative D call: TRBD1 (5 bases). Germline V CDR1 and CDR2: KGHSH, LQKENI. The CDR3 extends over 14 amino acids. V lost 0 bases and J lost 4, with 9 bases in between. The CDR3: CASSPPTVFYGYTF. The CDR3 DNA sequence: TGTGCCAGCTCACCACCGACAGTCTTCTATGGCTACACCTTC.

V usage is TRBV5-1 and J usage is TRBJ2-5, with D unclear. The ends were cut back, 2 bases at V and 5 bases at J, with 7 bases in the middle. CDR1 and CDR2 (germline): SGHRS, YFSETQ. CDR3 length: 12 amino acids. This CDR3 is CASSLGFETQYF. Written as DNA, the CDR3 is TGCGCCAGCAGCTTAGGTTTTGAGACCCAGTACTTC.

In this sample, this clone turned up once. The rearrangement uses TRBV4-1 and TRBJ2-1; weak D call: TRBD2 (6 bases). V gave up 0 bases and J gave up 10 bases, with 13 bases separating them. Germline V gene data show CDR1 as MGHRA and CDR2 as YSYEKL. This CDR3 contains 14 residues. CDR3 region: CASSQETGAREQFF. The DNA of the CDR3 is TGCGCCAGCAGCCAAGAGACGGGAGCGAGGGAGCAGTTCTTC.

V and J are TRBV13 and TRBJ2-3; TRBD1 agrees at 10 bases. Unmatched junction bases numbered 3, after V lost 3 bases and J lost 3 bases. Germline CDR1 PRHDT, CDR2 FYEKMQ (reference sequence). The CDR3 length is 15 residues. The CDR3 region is CASSFDRGRTDTQYF. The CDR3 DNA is TGTGCCAGCAGCTTTGACAGGGGGCGTACAGATACGCAGTATTTT. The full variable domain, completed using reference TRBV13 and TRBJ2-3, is AAGVIQSPRHLIKEKRETATLKCYPIPRHDTVYWYQQGPGQDPQFLISFYEKMQSDKGSIPDRFSAQQFSDYHSELNMSSLELGDSALYFCASSFDRGRTDTQYFGPGTRLTVL.

The CDR3 sequence: CASSPTGLAGVTYEQYF. The CDR3, as DNA: TGTGCCAGCAGCCCCACCGGACTAGCGGGGGTTACCTACGAGCAGTACTTC. The chain links TRBV9 to TRBJ2-7; 13 bases line up with TRBD2. The germline CDR1 and CDR2 sequences are SGDLS and YYNGEE. Trimming at V came to 4 bases and at J to 2 bases, leaving 9 bases not matched to a gene. This CDR3 comprises 17 residues.

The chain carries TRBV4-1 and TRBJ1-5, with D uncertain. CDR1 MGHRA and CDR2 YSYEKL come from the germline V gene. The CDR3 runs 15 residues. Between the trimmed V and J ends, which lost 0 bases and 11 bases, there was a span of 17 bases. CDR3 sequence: CASSQDVALGRAQHF. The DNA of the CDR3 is TGCGCCAGCAGCCAAGATGTTGCCCTAGGACGGGCCCAGCATTTT.

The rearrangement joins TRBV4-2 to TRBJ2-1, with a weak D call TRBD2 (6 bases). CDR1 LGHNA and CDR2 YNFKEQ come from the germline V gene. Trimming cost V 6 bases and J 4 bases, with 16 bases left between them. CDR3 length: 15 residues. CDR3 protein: CASRSRDWNYNEQFF. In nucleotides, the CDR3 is TGTGCCAGCAGGTCACGGGACTGGAATTACAATGAGCAGTTCTTC.

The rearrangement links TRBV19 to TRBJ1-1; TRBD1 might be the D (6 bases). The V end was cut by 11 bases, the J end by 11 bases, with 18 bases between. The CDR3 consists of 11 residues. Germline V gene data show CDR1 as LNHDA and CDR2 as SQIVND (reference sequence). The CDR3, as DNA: TGTGCCGCCGGGGACACGGGGTCCGCTTTCTTT. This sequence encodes CAAGDTGSAFF.

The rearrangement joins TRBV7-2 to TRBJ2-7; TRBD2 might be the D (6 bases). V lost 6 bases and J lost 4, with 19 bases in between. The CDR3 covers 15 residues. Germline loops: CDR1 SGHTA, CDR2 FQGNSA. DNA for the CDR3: TGTGCCAGCAGGGTTATGTCGGGGGTTATATACGAGCAGTACTTC. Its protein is CASRVMSGVIYEQYF.

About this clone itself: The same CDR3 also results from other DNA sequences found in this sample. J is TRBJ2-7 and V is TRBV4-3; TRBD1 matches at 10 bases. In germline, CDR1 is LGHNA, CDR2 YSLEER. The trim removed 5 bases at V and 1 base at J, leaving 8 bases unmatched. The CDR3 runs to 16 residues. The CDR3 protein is CASSYSGTGESYEQYF. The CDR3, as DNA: TGCGCCAGCAGCTACTCCGGGACAGGGGAATCCTACGAGCAGTACTTC.

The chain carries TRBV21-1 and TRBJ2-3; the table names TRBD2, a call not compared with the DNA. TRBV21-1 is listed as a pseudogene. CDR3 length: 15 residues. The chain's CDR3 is CASSPRGESTDTQYF. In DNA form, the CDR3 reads TGTGCCAGCAGCCCCCGGGGGGAGAGCACAGATACGCAGTATTTT.

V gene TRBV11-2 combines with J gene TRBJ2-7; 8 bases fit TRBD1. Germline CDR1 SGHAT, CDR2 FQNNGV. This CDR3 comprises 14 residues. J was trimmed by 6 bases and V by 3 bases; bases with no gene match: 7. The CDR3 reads CASSFNRQGTEQYF. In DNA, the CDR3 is TGTGCCAGCAGCTTTAATCGACAGGGGACCGAGCAGTACTTC. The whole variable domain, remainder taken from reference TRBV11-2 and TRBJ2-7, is EAGVAQSPRYKIIEKRQSVAFWCNPISGHATLYWYQQILGQGPKLLIQFQNNGVVDDSQLPKDRFSAERLKGVDSTLKIQPAKLEDSAVYLCASSFNRQGTEQYFGPGTRLTVT.

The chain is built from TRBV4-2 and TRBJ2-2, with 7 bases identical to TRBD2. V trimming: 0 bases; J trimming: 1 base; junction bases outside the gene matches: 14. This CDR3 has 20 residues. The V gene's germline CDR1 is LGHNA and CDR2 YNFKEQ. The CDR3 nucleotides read TGTGCCAGCAGCCAAGATCATACGAGTTGGGGGGGTCGGAACACCGGGGAGCTGTTTTTT. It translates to CASSQDHTSWGGRNTGELFF.

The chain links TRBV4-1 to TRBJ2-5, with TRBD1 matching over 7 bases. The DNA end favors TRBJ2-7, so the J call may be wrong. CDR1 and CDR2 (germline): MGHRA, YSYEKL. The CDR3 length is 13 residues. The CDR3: CASSQRTGYEQYF. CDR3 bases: TGCGCCAGCAGCCAACGGACAGGCTACGAGCAGTACTTC.

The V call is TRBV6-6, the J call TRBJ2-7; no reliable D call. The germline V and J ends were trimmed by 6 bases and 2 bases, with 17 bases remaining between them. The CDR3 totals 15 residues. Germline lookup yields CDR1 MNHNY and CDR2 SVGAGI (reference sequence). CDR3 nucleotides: TGTGCCAGCAGGATTTCCGGGTTTGGAACCTACGAGCAGTACTTC. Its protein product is CASRISGFGTYEQYF.

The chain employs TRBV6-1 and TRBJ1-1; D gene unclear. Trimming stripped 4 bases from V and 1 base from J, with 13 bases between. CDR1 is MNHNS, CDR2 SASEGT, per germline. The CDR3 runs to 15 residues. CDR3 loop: CASSAPEAGNTEAFF. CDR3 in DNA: TGTGCCAGCAGTGCCCCCGAGGCAGGGAACACTGAAGCTTTCTTT.

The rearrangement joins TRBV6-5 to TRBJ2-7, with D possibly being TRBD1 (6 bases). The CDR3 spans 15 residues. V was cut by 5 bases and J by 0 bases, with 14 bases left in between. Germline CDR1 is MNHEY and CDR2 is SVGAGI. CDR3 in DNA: TGTGCCAGCAGTCTACAGGGTCCGAGCTCCTACGAGCAGTACTTC. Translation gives CASSLQGPSSYEQYF.